This TCR beta chain appears in the sequencing data of a study of regulatory T cells in long-lasting Graves disease. CDR3-region Arm-PCR and iRepertoire HTBI primers produced the TCR beta libraries. TCRdb analysed the multiplex PCR reads with MiXCR anew, one entry per CDR3 protein. In the table there are under 450,000 distinct CDR3 sequences, 23% of which are singletons. The sample's time point: persistent/refractory GD, antithyroid drugs over 5 years with positive TRAb. Extracted PBMC RNA gave rise to the TCR library. CDR1 SQVTM and CDR2 ANQGSEA come from the germline V gene. This CDR3 comprises 14 residues. The ends were cut back, 6 bases at V and 8 bases at J, with 19 bases in the middle.

This sample comprised peripheral blood mononuclear cells (PBMCs), obtained when the disease was refractory, from a patient treated with antithyroid drugs. The chain employs TRBV29-1 and TRBJ1-4; D perhaps matches TRBD1 (6 bases). The source is a female donor with Graves disease. The CDR3 protein is CSVGLRGVQEKLFF. CDR3 sequence (DNA): TGCAGCGTGGGGCTAAGGGGGGTCCAAGAAAAACTGTTTTTT. Together with reference TRBV29-1 and TRBJ1-4, the CDR3 gives the full variable domain: SAVISQKPSRDICQRGTSLTIQCQVDSQVTMMFWYRQQPGQSLTLIATANQGSEATYESGFVIDKFPISRPNLTFSTLTVSNMSPEDSSIYLCSVGLRGVQEKLFFGSGTQLSVL.